This T cell receptor (beta chain) was captured in a study of cytomegalovirus exposure and HLA in healthy donors. The primer mix had 60 Vbeta and 13 Jbeta primers. Here immunoSEQ multiplex PCR was the method, and the copy in TCRdb shows in-frame clones only, minus some. Counted here are 180,000 or so clones, 75% to 85% occurring once; the ten biggest clones make up 2% to 2.5%. Trimming cost V 3 bases and J 7 bases, with 12 bases left between them. The length of the CDR3 is 13 residues. The germline V gene encodes CDR1 LGHNA and CDR2 YSLEER. Findings and limits, study-wide: Most CMV-associated TCR beta chains were later found to appear HLA-restricted.

For this clone: Its antigen is as yet unknown.

The sample consisted of PBMCs. V and J are TRBV4-3 and TRBJ1-1; the D gene is possibly TRBD1 (5 bases). The origin of this receptor is a woman in her 30s in good health and CMV-seropositive. This chain's CDR3 is CASSQWGGSEAFF. The DNA of the CDR3 is TGCGCCAGCAGCCAGTGGGGGGGTAGTGAAGCTTTCTTT.